This T cell receptor (beta chain) originates from a study of T-cell reconstitution after alpha-beta-depleted transplantation in children. This CDR3 has 15 residues. The V gene lost 5 bases and the J gene lost 9 bases, with 16 bases spanning the gap. Germline V gene sequence: CDR1 KGHDR, CDR2 SFDVKD. This clonotype was seen more than once but under ten times. Unique molecular identifiers were built into the TCRbeta library. TCRdb analysed the PCR reads with MiXCR anew, one entry per CDR3 protein. The data show fewer than 200,000 distinct CDR3 sequences, 6% to 7% seen once. The chain has TRBV24-1 and TRBJ2-6; D not certain. The TCR comes from a human donor who donated a stem cell graft to a child with Wiskott-Aldrich syndrome. The sequencing used PBMCs from the stem cell graft donor, collected from the stem cell graft. The chain's CDR3 is CATSAPPGVDNVLTF. In DNA form, the CDR3 reads TGTGCCACCAGTGCCCCGCCTGGGGTTGACAACGTCCTGACTTTC.